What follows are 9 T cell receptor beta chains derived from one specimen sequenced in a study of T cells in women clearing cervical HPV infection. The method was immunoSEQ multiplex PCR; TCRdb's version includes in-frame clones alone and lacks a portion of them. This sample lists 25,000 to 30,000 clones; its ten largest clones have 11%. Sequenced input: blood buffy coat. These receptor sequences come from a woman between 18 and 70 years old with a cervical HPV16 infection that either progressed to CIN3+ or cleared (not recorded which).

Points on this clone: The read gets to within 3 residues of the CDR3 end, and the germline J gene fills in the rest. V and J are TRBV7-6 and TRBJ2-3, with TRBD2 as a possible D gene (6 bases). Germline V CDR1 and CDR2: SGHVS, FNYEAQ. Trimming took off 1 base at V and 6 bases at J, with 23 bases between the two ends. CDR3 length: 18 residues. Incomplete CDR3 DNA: TGTGCCAGCAGCTTAGTCTTCTCTTCGTTAGCGGTCCCGGATACG. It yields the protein CASSLVFSSLAVPDT. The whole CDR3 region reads CASSLVFSSLAVPDTQYF.

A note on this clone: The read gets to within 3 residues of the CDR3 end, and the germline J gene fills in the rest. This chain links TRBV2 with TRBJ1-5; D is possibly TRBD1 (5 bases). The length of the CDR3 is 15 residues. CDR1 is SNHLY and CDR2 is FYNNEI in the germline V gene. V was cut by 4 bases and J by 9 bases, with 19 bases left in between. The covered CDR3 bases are TGTGCCAGCAGTGGAGGAGTGGGGAGAACAGGGCCC. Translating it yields CASSGGVGRTGP. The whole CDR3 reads CASSGGVGRTGPQHF.

Incomplete CDR3 DNA: TGTGCCAGCAGCGGCAGTGAA. Protein sequence: CASSGSE. The full CDR3 protein is CASSGSEAFF. This sequence joins TRBV13 and TRBJ1-1; D unclear. The read gets to within 3 residues of the CDR3 end, and the germline J gene fills in the rest. Germline CDR1 and CDR2: PRHDT and FYEKMQ (reference sequence). V gave up 5 bases and J gave up 7 bases, with 5 bases separating them. The CDR3 loop spans 10 amino acids.

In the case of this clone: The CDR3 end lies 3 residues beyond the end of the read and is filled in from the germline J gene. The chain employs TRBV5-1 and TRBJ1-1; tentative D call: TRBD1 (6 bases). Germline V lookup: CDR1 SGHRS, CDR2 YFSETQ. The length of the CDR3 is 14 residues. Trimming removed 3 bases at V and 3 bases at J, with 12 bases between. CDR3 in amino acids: CASSWGGGDTEAFF. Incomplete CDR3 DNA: TGCGCCAGCAGCTGGGGAGGGGGGGACACTGAA.

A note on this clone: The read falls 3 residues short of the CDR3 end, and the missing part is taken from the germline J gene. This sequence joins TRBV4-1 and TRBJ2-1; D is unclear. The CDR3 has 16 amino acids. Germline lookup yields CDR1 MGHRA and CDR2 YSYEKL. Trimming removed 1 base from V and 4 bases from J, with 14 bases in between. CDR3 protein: CASSQVDLLVYNEQFF. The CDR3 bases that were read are TGCGCCAGCAGCCAAGTTGATTTGCTAGTTTACAATGAG.

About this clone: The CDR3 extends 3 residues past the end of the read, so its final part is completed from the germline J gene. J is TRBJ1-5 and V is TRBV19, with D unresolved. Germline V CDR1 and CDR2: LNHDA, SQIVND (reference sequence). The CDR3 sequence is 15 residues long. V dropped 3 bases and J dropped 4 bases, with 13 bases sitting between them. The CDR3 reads CASSIQGIQNQPQHF. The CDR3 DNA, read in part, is TGTGCCAGTAGTATCCAAGGCATTCAAAATCAGCCC.

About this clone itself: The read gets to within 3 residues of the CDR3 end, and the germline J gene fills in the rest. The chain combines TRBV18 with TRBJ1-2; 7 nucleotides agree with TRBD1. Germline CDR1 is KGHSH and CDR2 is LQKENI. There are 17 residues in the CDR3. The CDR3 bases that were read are TGTGCCAGCTCACCACAGCACCGGGACAGTAGCACAGATACC. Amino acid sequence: CASSPQHRDSSTDT. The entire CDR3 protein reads CASSPQHRDSSTDTYTF. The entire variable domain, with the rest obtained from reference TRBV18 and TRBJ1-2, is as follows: NAGVMQNPRHLVRRRGQEARLRCSPMKGHSHVYWYRQLPEEGLKFMVYLQKENIIDESGMPKERFSAEFPKEGPSILRIQQVVRGDSAAYFCASSPQHRDSSTDTYTFGSGTRLTVV.

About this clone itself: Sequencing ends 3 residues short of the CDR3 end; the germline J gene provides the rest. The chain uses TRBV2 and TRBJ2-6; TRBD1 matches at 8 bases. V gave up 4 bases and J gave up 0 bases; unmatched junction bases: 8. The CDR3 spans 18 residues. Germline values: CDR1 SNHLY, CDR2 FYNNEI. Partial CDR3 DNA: TGTGCCAGCAGTGGAGGGACAGGTACCTTCTCTGGGGCCAACGTC. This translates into CASSGGTGTFSGANV. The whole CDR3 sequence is CASSGGTGTFSGANVLTF.

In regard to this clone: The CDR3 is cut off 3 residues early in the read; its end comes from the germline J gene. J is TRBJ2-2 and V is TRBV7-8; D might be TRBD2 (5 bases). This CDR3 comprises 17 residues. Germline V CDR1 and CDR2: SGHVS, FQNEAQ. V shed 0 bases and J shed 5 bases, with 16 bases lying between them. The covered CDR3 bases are TGTGCCAGCAGCTTAGCTAGCGCGGCGAGTAATACCGGGGAG. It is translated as CASSLASAASNTGE. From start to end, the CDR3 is CASSLASAASNTGELFF.